The clone carrying this T cell receptor beta chain was recorded a few times. The antigen is unknown. This sample is part of a study of post-analysis software for immune sequencing data. General study points: Controls had lower frequencies than patients of four or five TRBV segments, which included TRBV5-6, TRBV5-1 and TRBV20-1.

Unique-molecular-identifier-tagged TCR beta cDNA libraries were used. TCRdb fed the PCR reads into MiXCR, producing one record per CDR3 protein. The data show under 200,000 distinct CDR3 sequences, with 35% to 40% seen just once and roughly 28% held by the top ten. CDR1 is WSHSY, CDR2 SAAADI, per germline. The CDR3 has 12 amino acids. Trimming cost V 8 bases and J 5 bases, with 12 bases left between them. Here the sequenced sample was blood, taken after autologous hematopoietic stem cell transplantation. The TCR comes from a girl under 18 with multiple sclerosis. The rearrangement joins TRBV10-2 to TRBJ1-1, with a tentative D call TRBD1 (6 bases). The CDR3 region has the DNA TGCGCCAGCGGGGGGGCGAGGACTGAAGCTTTCTTT. Its protein is CASGGARTEAFF.